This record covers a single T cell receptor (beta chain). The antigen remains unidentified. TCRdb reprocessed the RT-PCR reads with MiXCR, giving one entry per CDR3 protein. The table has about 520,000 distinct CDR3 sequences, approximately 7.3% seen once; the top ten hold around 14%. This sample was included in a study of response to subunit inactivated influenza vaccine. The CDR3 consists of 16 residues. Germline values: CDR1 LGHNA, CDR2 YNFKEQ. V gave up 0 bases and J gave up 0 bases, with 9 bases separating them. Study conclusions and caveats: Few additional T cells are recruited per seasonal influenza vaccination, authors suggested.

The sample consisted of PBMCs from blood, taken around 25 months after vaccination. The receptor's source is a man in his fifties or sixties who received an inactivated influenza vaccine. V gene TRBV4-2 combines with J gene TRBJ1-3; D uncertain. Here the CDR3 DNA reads TGTGCCAGCAGCCAAGATCGGACCGTCTCTGGAAACACCATATATTTT. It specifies CASSQDRTVSGNTIYF.